The 10 T cell receptor beta chains below were found in one sample sequenced in a study of blood T cell repertoires in COVID-19. Data came from immunoSEQ multiplex PCR; TCRdb stores just in-frame clones and leaves some out. The data contain hundreds of thousands of clones, 87% of them seen just once; the ten biggest clones take up 1.5%. Sequencing was done on a sample of peripheral blood. The source is a woman in her thirties or forties who had recovered from COVID-19.

The sample holds a few counts of this clone. The chain couples TRBV6-5 to TRBJ1-2; possibly TRBD1 for D (6 bases). From germline, CDR1 is MNHEY and CDR2 SVGAGI. The CDR3 extends over 14 amino acids. V was clipped by 6 bases and J by 3 bases, with 14 bases between them. CDR3 nucleotide sequence: TGTGCCAGCAGAATCGGGGGGCAGGACTATGGCTACACCTTC. The encoded protein is CASRIGGQDYGYTF.

CDR3 sequence reads: CASSLISQENSPLHF. In nucleotides, the CDR3 is TGCGCCAGCAGCTTGATTTCCCAGGAAAATTCACCCCTCCACTTT. This sequence joins TRBV5-1 and TRBJ1-6; D uncertain. This CDR3 has 15 residues. V was trimmed by 1 base and J by 7 bases, leaving 12 bases between them. Germline assignment: CDR1 SGHRS and CDR2 YFSETQ.

J is TRBJ2-5 and V is TRBV9; TRBD1 is a possible D gene (6 bases). Trimming took off 2 bases at V and 2 bases at J, with 10 bases between the two ends. The CDR3 sequence is 14 residues long. Germline values: CDR1 SGDLS, CDR2 YYNGEE. The CDR3 sequence: CASSVLQGQETQYF. The CDR3 nucleotides read TGTGCCAGCAGCGTCTTACAGGGTCAAGAGACCCAGTACTTC.

The chain recombines TRBV5-6 with TRBJ1-1; possible D gene TRBD1, 5 bases. CDR1 is SGHDT, CDR2 YYEEEE, per germline. There are 13 residues in the CDR3. Deletions cut 4 bases from V and 4 bases from J, with 11 bases between. The DNA for the CDR3 is TGTGCCAGCAGCCGGAATCAGGGCACTGAAGCTTTCTTT. Protein sequence: CASSRNQGTEAFF.

This clone was observed a handful of times. This sequence joins TRBV28 and TRBJ1-6, with D uncertain. The V end lost 3 bases, the J end lost 8 bases, and 11 bases lay between the germline ends. This CDR3 comprises 14 residues. Looked up from germline, CDR1 is MDHEN and CDR2 is SYDVKM. CDR3 in amino acids: CASSFGQIDSPLHF. The DNA for the CDR3 is TGTGCCAGCAGTTTTGGGCAGATTGATTCACCCCTCCACTTT.

V and J are TRBV10-3 and TRBJ2-7; 10 positions match TRBD1. The ends lost 9 bases at V and 6 bases at J; junction bases unmatched: 8. The CDR3 is 13 amino acids. CDR1 and CDR2 from the germline V gene are ENHRY and SYGVKD. The CDR3 DNA reads TGTGCCATTTCACCGGGACAGGGGTCCGAGCAGTACTTC. It encodes CAISPGQGSEQYF.

The chain joins TRBV9 to TRBJ1-1; 8 positions match TRBD1. Germline V gene data show CDR1 as SGDLS and CDR2 as YYNGEE. The CDR3 has 14 amino acids. Germline trimming cut 4 bases from V and 5 bases from J; bases unmatched to any gene: 7. The CDR3 DNA follows: TGTGCCAGCAGCCGGAGACAGGGGTCAACTGAAGCTTTCTTT. Translated, it gives CASSRRQGSTEAFF.

The chain recombines TRBV18 with TRBJ2-3; D may be TRBD2 (5 bases). The CDR3 is 13 amino acids. Trimming left V 6 bases short and J 9 bases short, with 16 bases between. Germline V gene lookup returns CDR1 KGHSH and CDR2 LQKENI. For the CDR3, the DNA is TGTGCCAGCTCGCCCGGACTGAGAGAGACGCAGTATTTT. This translates into CASSPGLRETQYF.

This sequence joins TRBV28 and TRBJ2-1; 8 bases are shared with TRBD2. V gave up 7 bases and J gave up 4 bases; unmatched junction bases: 12. This CDR3 contains 16 residues. Germline V CDR1 and CDR2: MDHEN, SYDVKM. The CDR3 reads CASTPRGSGVYNEQFF. The CDR3 DNA reads as TGTGCCAGCACTCCCAGGGGTAGCGGGGTGTACAATGAGCAGTTCTTC.

Regarding this clone: Additional DNA sequences in this sample encode the identical CDR3. The chain links TRBV11-2 to TRBJ1-2, with TRBD1 matching over 8 bases. The V and J ends lost 1 base and 5 bases, in that order; junction bases with no gene match: 0. CDR1 and CDR2 from the germline V gene are SGHAT and FQNNGV. The CDR3 runs 13 residues. The CDR3 DNA follows: TGTGCCAGCAGCTTAGGACAGGGGTATGGCTACACCTTC. It specifies CASSLGQGYGYTF.